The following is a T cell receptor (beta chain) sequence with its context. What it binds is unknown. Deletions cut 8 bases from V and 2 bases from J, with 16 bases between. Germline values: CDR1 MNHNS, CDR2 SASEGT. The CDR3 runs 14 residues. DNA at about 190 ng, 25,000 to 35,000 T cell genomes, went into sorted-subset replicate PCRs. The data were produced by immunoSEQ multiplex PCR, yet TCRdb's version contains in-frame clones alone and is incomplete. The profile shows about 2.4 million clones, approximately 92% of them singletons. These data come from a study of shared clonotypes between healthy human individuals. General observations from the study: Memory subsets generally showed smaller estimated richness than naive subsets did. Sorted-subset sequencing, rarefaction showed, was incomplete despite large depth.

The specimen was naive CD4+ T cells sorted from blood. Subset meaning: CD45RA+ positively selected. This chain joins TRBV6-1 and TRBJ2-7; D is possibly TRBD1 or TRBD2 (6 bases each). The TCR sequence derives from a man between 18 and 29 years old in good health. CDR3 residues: CASSRGAPAYEQYF. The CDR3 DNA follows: TGTGCCAGCTCAAGGGGGGCCCCCGCCTACGAGCAGTACTTC.